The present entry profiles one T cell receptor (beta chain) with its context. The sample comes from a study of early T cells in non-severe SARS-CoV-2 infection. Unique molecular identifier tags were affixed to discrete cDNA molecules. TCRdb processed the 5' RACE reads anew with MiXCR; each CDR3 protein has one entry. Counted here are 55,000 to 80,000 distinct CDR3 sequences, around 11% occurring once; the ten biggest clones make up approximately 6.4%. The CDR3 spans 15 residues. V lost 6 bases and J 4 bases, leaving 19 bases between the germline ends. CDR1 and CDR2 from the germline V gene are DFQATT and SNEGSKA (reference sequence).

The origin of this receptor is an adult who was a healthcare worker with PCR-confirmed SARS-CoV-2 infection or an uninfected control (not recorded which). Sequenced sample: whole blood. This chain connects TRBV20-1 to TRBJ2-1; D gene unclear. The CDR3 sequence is CSADGSEVGYNEQFF. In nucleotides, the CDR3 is TGCAGTGCCGACGGATCGGAAGTAGGATACAATGAGCAGTTCTTC.